Reported below is one T cell receptor (beta chain). This sample was taken from a study of T cell responses to AZD1222 COVID-19 vaccine. Using immunoSEQ multiplex PCR, the repertoire was profiled, and TCRdb retains in-frame clones only, with some absent. Of about 150,000 clones detected, about nine tenths appear once; the ten largest clones hold less than 2%. The CDR3 length is 16 residues. Germline loops: CDR1 LNHNV, CDR2 YYDKDF (reference sequence). The V end was cut by 3 bases, the J end by 5 bases, with 16 bases between. The TCR sequence derives from an adult who received the AZD1222 COVID-19 vaccine. This specimen consisted of peripheral blood, obtained 28 days after the second AZD1222 dose. The chain joins TRBV15 to TRBJ1-4, with D perhaps TRBD1 (5 bases). The CDR3 protein is CATSREKGTGNEKLFF. The CDR3 DNA sequence: TGTGCCACCAGCAGGGAAAAAGGGACGGGGAATGAAAAACTGTTTTTT.